The clone carrying this TCR beta chain was seen repeatedly, ten times or more. These data belong to a study of naive and memory T cell subsets. The beta constant-region primer was an equimolar mix of two oligonucleotides covering TRBC1 and TRBC2. Each CDR3 protein gets one entry after TCRdb re-called the UMI-ligation and nested PCR reads with MiXCR. The sample holds tens of thousands of distinct CDR3 sequences, 11% seen once. The germline V gene has CDR1 MNHEY and CDR2 SVGAGI. CDR3 size: 13 residues. Trimming pared 4 bases from V and 5 bases from J, leaving 12 bases between. This chain links TRBV6-5 with TRBJ2-7; perhaps TRBD1 as D (6 bases). Material: central memory CD8+ T cells from blood. The sequence was obtained from a human donor in good health. The CDR3 reads CASSLQGGNEQYF. The DNA of the CDR3 is TGTGCCAGCAGTTTACAGGGTGGCAACGAGCAGTACTTC.